A single sample gave rise to the 26 T cell receptor beta chains below, sequenced in a study of Ad26.COV2.S vaccination and SARS-CoV-2 variants. Libraries were prepared by immunoSEQ multiplex PCR; TCRdb keeps only in-frame clonotypes and omits some of them. The repertoire holds more than 120,000 clones, with around 86% as singletons. The sequenced sample was peripheral blood, obtained after recovery from COVID-19. The receptors were gathered from a human donor who had recovered from COVID-19.

This chain connects TRBV11-2 to TRBJ2-3; a possible D gene is TRBD2 (6 bases). Trimming cost V 2 bases and J 3 bases, with 15 bases left between them. CDR1 and CDR2 from the germline V gene are SGHAT and FQNNGV. The CDR3 is 16 amino acids. The CDR3 sequence is CASSLQSGLRTDTQYF. CDR3 in DNA: TGTGCCAGCAGCTTACAGAGCGGGCTGCGTACAGATACGCAGTATTTT.

This clone was recorded once. This chain uses TRBV6-5 with TRBJ2-2; tentatively, D is TRBD2 (5 bases). Deletions cut 11 bases from V and 6 bases from J, with 22 bases between. The CDR3 extends over 15 amino acids. Germline V gene data show CDR1 as MNHEY and CDR2 as SVGAGI. CDR3 protein: CAPRGGGEKAGELFF. The CDR3 DNA follows: TGTGCCCCCCGAGGAGGCGGAGAAAAGGCCGGGGAGCTGTTTTTT.

The chain is built from TRBV7-9 and TRBJ2-7, with 8 bases lining up with TRBD1. The length of the CDR3 is 15 residues. The V and J ends lost 2 bases and 5 bases, in that order; junction bases with no gene match: 8. The V gene's germline CDR1 is SEHNR and CDR2 FQNEAQ (reference sequence). This chain's CDR3 is CASSLRRGQEDEQYF. CDR3 DNA: TGTGCCAGCAGCTTAAGGAGGGGACAGGAGGACGAGCAGTACTTC. The variable domain in full, completed from reference TRBV7-9 and TRBJ2-7, reads DTGVSQNPRHKITKRGQNVTFRCDPISEHNRLYWYRQTLGQGPEFLTYFQNEAQLEKSRLLSDRFSAERPKGSFSTLEIQRTEQGDSAMYLCASSLRRGQEDEQYFGPGTRLTVT.

The chain couples TRBV28 to TRBJ1-1; D may be TRBD1 (5 bases). The V gene's germline CDR1 is MDHEN and CDR2 SYDVKM. This CDR3 contains 13 residues. The V and J ends lost 6 bases and 3 bases respectively, with 11 bases between them. The CDR3 DNA follows: TGTGCCAGCAGCCCCGGGGGGTACACTGAAGCTTTCTTT. Translated, it gives CASSPGGYTEAFF.

This clone has more than one count but fewer than ten. This chain links TRBV19 with TRBJ1-5, with TRBD1 matching over 7 bases. Trimming removed 7 bases from V and 6 bases from J; junction bases left unmatched: 6. CDR1 is LNHDA, CDR2 SQIVND, per germline (reference sequence). The CDR3 has 13 amino acids. The CDR3 region is CASTDRESQPQHF. The CDR3 DNA is TGTGCCAGTACCGACAGGGAGAGTCAGCCCCAGCATTTT. Full variable domain (outside the CDR3, taken from reference TRBV19 and TRBJ1-5): DGGITQSPKYLFRKEGQNVTLSCEQNLNHDAMYWYRQDPGQGLRLIYYSQIVNDFQKGDIAEGYSVSREKKESFPLTVTSAQKNPTAFYLCASTDRESQPQHFGDGTRLSIL.

The chain links TRBV19 to TRBJ1-2; D gene uncertain. With 7 bases removed from V and 0 bases from J, the gap between germline ends came to 9 bases. CDR1 is LNHDA and CDR2 is SQIVND in the germline V gene (reference sequence). The CDR3 length is 13 residues. This CDR3 is CASTDGANYGYTF. The CDR3 DNA follows: TGTGCCAGTACCGACGGAGCTAACTATGGCTACACCTTC.

The chain has TRBV18 and TRBJ1-6; a weak D match, TRBD1 (5 bases). Germline V gene sequence: CDR1 KGHSH, CDR2 LQKENI. Between the trimmed V and J ends, which lost 4 bases and 5 bases, there was a span of 9 bases. The CDR3 is 14 residues long. The CDR3 is CASSRDGNNSPLHF. CDR3 DNA: TGTGCCAGCTCACGGGACGGAAATAATTCACCCCTCCACTTT.

Details on this clone: Germline is not matched at one junction end, which may reflect a read error. This sample includes further DNA sequences coding for the same CDR3. J is TRBJ1-6 and V is TRBV9; D is unresolved. CDR1 and CDR2 from the germline V gene are SGDLS and YYNGEE. The CDR3 spans 13 residues. DNA of the CDR3: TGTGCCAGCAGCGTAGGTGGCAATTCACCCCTCCATTTT. Translation gives CASSVGGNSPLHF.

The V gene is TRBV2, the J gene TRBJ1-5; D is uncertain. The CDR3 contains 14 residues. Germline CDR1 and CDR2: SNHLY and FYNNEI. V shed 3 bases and J shed 0 bases, with 6 bases lying between them. CDR3 DNA sequence: TGTGCCAGCAGTGAGGGCCCTAGCAATCAGCCCCAGCATTTT. Residues: CASSEGPSNQPQHF.

The CDR3 coding sequence is TGTGCCAGCAGATACAGGGGGGTATCGGCAGATACGCAGTATTTT. Amino acids: CASRYRGVSADTQYF. The genes are TRBV5-6 and TRBJ2-3; 8 nucleotides align to TRBD1. Unmatched junction bases numbered 9, after V lost 5 bases and J lost 4 bases. In germline, CDR1 is SGHDT, CDR2 YYEEEE. The CDR3 is 15 residues long.

The CDR3 spells CASSQDFSGGYEQYF. CDR3 in DNA: TGCGCCAGCAGCCAAGATTTCAGTGGGGGCTACGAGCAGTACTTC. This sequence joins TRBV4-3 and TRBJ2-7; perhaps D is TRBD1 or TRBD2 (5 bases each). Trimming took off 0 bases at V and 3 bases at J, with 12 bases between the two ends. Germline CDR1 and CDR2: LGHNA and YSLEER. The CDR3 is made up of 15 amino acids.

The chain uses TRBV7-2 and TRBJ2-3, with TRBD2 matching over 11 bases. V lost 4 bases and J lost 9; bases outside the gene matches: 3. The CDR3 has 13 residues. Per germline, CDR1 SGHTA and CDR2 FQGNSA. CDR3 bases: TGTGCCAGCAGCTCGCTAGCGGGGGGCACGCAGTATTTT. Its translation is CASSSLAGGTQYF.

The chain carries TRBV5-1 and TRBJ2-4; either TRBD1 or TRBD2 may fit D (6 bases each). This CDR3 has 14 amino acids. V lost 1 base and J 7 bases, leaving 12 bases between the germline ends. Looked up from germline, CDR1 is SGHRS and CDR2 is YFSETQ. CDR3 protein: CASSLSGGLNIQYF. CDR3 coding DNA: TGCGCCAGCAGCTTGTCCGGGGGCCTGAACATTCAGTACTTC.

The gene calls are TRBV12-3 or TRBV12-4 and TRBJ1-2; D is ambiguous. Trimming shortened V by 4 bases and J by 2 bases, and 8 bases separated the two germline ends. The CDR3 extends over 13 amino acids. CDR3 DNA: TGTGCCAGCAGTTACGCCATCAACTATGGCTACACCTTC. Translation gives CASSYAINYGYTF.

CDR3 bases: TGTGCCAGCAGCCCTGAGAAGGGCGGGGCGTCACCCCTCCACTTT. Translated: CASSPEKGGASPLHF. The V and J genes are TRBV7-6 and TRBJ1-6; a weak D match, TRBD1 (5 bases). CDR3 size: 15 residues. Germline V gene data show CDR1 as SGHVS and CDR2 as FNYEAQ. V was pared by 5 bases and J by 10 bases, with 18 bases between.

V is TRBV10-1 and J is TRBJ2-5; D possibly uses TRBD1 or TRBD2 (6 bases each). Germline V CDR1 and CDR2: WNHNN, SYGVQD (reference sequence). This CDR3 contains 14 residues. Trimming stripped 5 bases from V and 5 bases from J, with 15 bases between. CDR3 sequence: CASSPGGLRETQYF. The CDR3 DNA reads TGCGCCAGCAGTCCCGGGGGCCTCAGGGAGACCCAGTACTTC.

The chain uses TRBV30 and TRBJ2-1; D possibly uses TRBD1 or TRBD2 (5 bases each). The V gene lost 3 bases and the J gene lost 6 bases, with 12 bases spanning the gap. CDR1 and CDR2 (germline): GTSNPN, SVGIG (reference sequence). This CDR3 comprises 13 residues. CDR3 residues: CAWSNEGSNEQFF. The CDR3, as DNA: TGTGCCTGGAGCAACGAGGGGAGCAATGAGCAGTTCTTC.

This chain links TRBV19 with TRBJ1-4, with 7 bases that match TRBD1. This CDR3 has 16 amino acids. Trimming removed 5 bases from V and 0 bases from J; junction bases left unmatched: 6. Looked up from germline, CDR1 is LNHDA and CDR2 is SQIVND (reference sequence). DNA for the CDR3: TGTGCCAGTAGTGCCGGACAGGCTACAACTAATGAAAAACTGTTTTTT. Translation gives CASSAGQATTNEKLFF.

The chain combines TRBV7-2 with TRBJ1-1; D gene ambiguous. CDR1 and CDR2 (germline): SGHTA, FQGNSA. This CDR3 spans 13 amino acids. With 5 bases removed from V and 3 bases from J, the gap between germline ends came to 10 bases. Here the CDR3 DNA reads TGTGCCAGCAGCCCACGACGGCACACTGAAGCTTTCTTT. Its protein is CASSPRRHTEAFF.

As DNA, the CDR3 is TGTGCCAGCCGGGGTTACTACGAGCAGTACTTC. Translated: CASRGYYEQYF. V usage is TRBV18 and J usage is TRBJ2-7, with a possible D match to TRBD2 (5 bases). CDR1 is KGHSH and CDR2 is LQKENI in the germline V gene. The CDR3 loop spans 11 amino acids. The V gene lost 8 bases and the J gene lost 3 bases, with 8 bases spanning the gap. Variable domain in full (rest from reference TRBV18 and TRBJ2-7): NAGVMQNPRHLVRRRGQEARLRCSPMKGHSHVYWYRQLPEEGLKFMVYLQKENIIDESGMPKERFSAEFPKEGPSILRIQQVVRGDSAAYFCASRGYYEQYFGPGTRLTVT.

This chain uses TRBV4-3 with TRBJ2-1; 9 bases line up with TRBD2. J gave up 9 bases and V 1 base, and 10 bases lay outside the gene matches. The CDR3 consists of 16 residues. Germline values: CDR1 LGHNA, CDR2 YSLEER. Here the CDR3 reads CASSQGRAGGSSEQFF. The CDR3 DNA reads as TGCGCCAGCAGCCAAGGGAGAGCGGGGGGTTCCTCTGAGCAGTTCTTC.

The chain is built from TRBV7-2 and TRBJ2-5; 8 bases are shared with TRBD1. Germline CDR1 and CDR2: SGHTA and FQGNSA. This CDR3 has 16 amino acids. The V segment lost 5 bases and the J segment 2 bases; nucleotides outside the gene matches: 10. DNA of the CDR3: TGTGCCAGCAGCATTGGGACAGGACTCAGGCAAGAGACCCAGTACTTC. This gives the protein CASSIGTGLRQETQYF.

As for this clone: A junction boundary mismatches the germline segment, possibly from a read error. The J gene is TRBJ1-3, the V gene TRBV6-1; tentative D call: TRBD1 (6 bases). The CDR3 is 13 residues long. Germline assignment: CDR1 MNHNS and CDR2 SASEGT. CDR3 sequence: CASREGGGNTIYF. The CDR3 region has the DNA TGTGCCAGCAGAGAAGGGGGAGGAAACACCATATATTTT.

The V call is TRBV11-2, the J call TRBJ1-5; 11 nucleotides match TRBD1. V lost 4 bases and J lost 0; bases outside the gene matches: 5. Germline V gene data show CDR1 as SGHAT and CDR2 as FQNNGV. This CDR3 contains 17 residues. The CDR3 loop is CASSSGQGDLSNQPQHF. Here the CDR3 DNA reads TGTGCCAGCAGCTCGGGACAGGGGGACCTTAGCAATCAGCCCCAGCATTTT.

The sample holds one count of this clone. V usage is TRBV30 and J usage is TRBJ1-4; possible D gene TRBD1, 6 bases. This CDR3 is 16 amino acids long. From germline, CDR1 is GTSNPN and CDR2 SVGIG (reference sequence). V lost 0 bases, J lost 3 bases, and 14 bases lay in between. The CDR3 sequence: CAWSVPRQAPNEKLFF. CDR3 DNA: TGTGCCTGGAGTGTACCACGACAGGCACCTAATGAAAAACTGTTTTTT.

V and J are TRBV7-9 and TRBJ2-7, with 7 bases aligning to TRBD2. The CDR3 has 15 residues. Per germline, CDR1 SEHNR and CDR2 FQNEAQ (reference sequence). Trimming took 0 bases from V and 5 from J; bases not matched to a gene: 7. The CDR3 region is CASSLARGVRDEQYF. CDR3 bases: TGTGCCAGCAGCTTAGCCCGGGGGGTAAGGGACGAGCAGTACTTC.